The rows below give T cell receptor beta chains drawn from one sample of a study of T cell repertoires in cytomegalovirus infection. TCRdb redid the calling of the reads with MiXCR, one entry per CDR3 protein. The sample consists of about 700,000 distinct CDR3 sequences, 33% of them appearing once. Their antigens remain unidentified. The sample in question was cultured PBMCs, obtained from culture after CMV antigen stimulation. All receptors come from a human donor in good health (CMV status not recorded). Some clones in this sample may be carry-over from other donors' samples. The CDR3 runs from the conserved cysteine through the conserved F or W. A D gene is named only where the DNA matches it firmly. The size entry is marked missing in some rows and otherwise reads once, few, many or a size class.

DNA: TGTGCCAGCAGCTTAGATTGGACAGCCTCCTACGAGCAGTACTTC
CDR3: CASSLDWTASYEQYF
V: TRBV11-2
size: NA
D: NA
J: TRBJ2-7

DNA: TGTGCCAGCAGCTTCCCACAGGGGGCGAATGCGATCTACGCTAATGAAAAACTGTTTTTT
CDR3: CASSFPQGANAIYANEKLFF
V: TRBV7-4
size: NA
D: TRBD1
J: TRBJ1-4

DNA: TGCGCCAGCAGCGAAGGACAGGGGGAGGGCACTGAAGCTTTCTTT
CDR3: CASSEGQGEGTEAFF
V: TRBV4-1
size: NA
D: TRBD1
J: TRBJ1-1

DNA: TGCGCCAGCAGCACCCTTCGGCAGGCCCCCTACAATGAGCAGTTCTTC
CDR3: CASSTLRQAPYNEQFF
V: TRBV4-1
size: NA
D: NA
J: TRBJ2-1

DNA: TGCAGTGCTAGGGGCAGGGTAACGAACACCGGGGAGCTGTTTTTT
CDR3: CSARGRVTNTGELFF
V: TRBV20-1
size: NA
D: NA
J: TRBJ2-2

DNA: TGTGCCAGCAGGCCAGGACTAGCGGATAAAGAGACCCAGTACTTC
CDR3: CASRPGLADKETQYF
V: TRBV7-2
size: many
D: TRBD2
J: TRBJ2-5

DNA: TGTGCCAGCAGCGTCAGTAACATGAACACTGAAGCTTTCTTT
CDR3: CASSVSNMNTEAFF
V: TRBV7-2
size: few
D: NA
J: TRBJ1-1

DNA: TGTGCCAGCAGTGAATGGGGGGGGACTGGGGCCAACGTCCTGACTTTC
CDR3: CASSEWGGTGANVLTF
V: TRBV6-1
size: NA
D: TRBD2
J: TRBJ2-6

DNA: TGTGCCAGCAGTTACTCGATGGGTGAAAAACTGTTTTTT
CDR3: CASSYSMGEKLFF
V: TRBV6-8
size: NA
D: NA
J: TRBJ1-4

DNA: TGTGCCAGCAGTTACTCGCCTGGGACTAGCGGCGAGCAGTACTTC
CDR3: CASSYSPGTSGEQYF
V: TRBV6-6
size: NA
D: TRBD2
J: TRBJ2-7

DNA: TGTGCCAGCAGCTTCGGCTCGGGGGGCTACGAGCAGTACTTC
CDR3: CASSFGSGGYEQYF
V: TRBV7-8
size: NA
D: TRBD2
J: TRBJ2-7

DNA: TGCAGCGGCCTAATAGGGGATACGCAGTATTTT
CDR3: CSGLIGDTQYF
V: TRBV29-1
size: NA
D: NA
J: TRBJ2-3

DNA: TGTGCCAGCAGTTTATTGGGCCTAACCAATTCACCCCTCCACTTT
CDR3: CASSLLGLTNSPLHF
V: TRBV27
size: NA
D: NA
J: TRBJ1-6

DNA: TGTGCTAGTGGTTCCGGACAGGGGCCCTCGTGGGAGACCCAGTACTTC
CDR3: CASGSGQGPSWETQYF
V: TRBV12-5
size: few
D: TRBD1
J: TRBJ2-5

DNA: TGTGCCAGCAGCCCGATACGCGGGAGGAGTGATACGCAGTATTTT
CDR3: CASSPIRGRSDTQYF
V: TRBV11-2
size: few
D: TRBD2
J: TRBJ2-3

DNA: TGTGCCAGCAGCTTATTTAGCGGGGGTAGCACAGATACGCAGTATTTT
CDR3: CASSLFSGGSTDTQYF
V: TRBV7-2
size: few
D: TRBD2
J: TRBJ2-3

DNA: TGTGCCATCGGGGAACAGGGTACTAATGAAAAACTGTTTTTT
CDR3: CAIGEQGTNEKLFF
V: TRBV10-3
size: few
D: NA
J: TRBJ1-4

DNA: TGTGCCACCGGGGACAAGGACTATAATTCACCCCTCCACTTT
CDR3: CATGDKDYNSPLHF
V: TRBV28
size: NA
D: NA
J: TRBJ1-6

DNA: TGTGCCAGCAGAGAAACGGAGACAGGGTGGGCGGATGAGCAGTTCTTC
CDR3: CASRETETGWADEQFF
V: TRBV6-1
size: few
D: TRBD1
J: TRBJ2-1

DNA: TGTGCCACCGAGCCGGACAGGGGGCGTGGAAACACCATATATTTT
CDR3: CATEPDRGRGNTIYF
V: TRBV15
size: NA
D: TRBD1
J: TRBJ1-3

DNA: TGTGCCAGCAGCAGCGATGTCAGGAATCAAGAGACCCAGTACTTC
CDR3: CASSSDVRNQETQYF
V: TRBV6-5
size: few
D: NA
J: TRBJ2-5

DNA: TGTGCCAGCAGTACTTATCGACAGGGGGCAACTAATGAAAAACTGTTTTTT
CDR3: CASSTYRQGATNEKLFF
V: TRBV6-1
size: many
D: TRBD1
J: TRBJ1-4

DNA: TGTGCCAGCACCAAGAACGGGCCAACAGTGTACGAGCAGTACTTC
CDR3: CASTKNGPTVYEQYF
V: TRBV27
size: few
D: NA
J: TRBJ2-7

DNA: TGTGCCATCAAAAGGGGGCCAGGGCGGGACACTGAAGCTTTCTTT
CDR3: CAIKRGPGRDTEAFF
V: TRBV18
size: NA
D: TRBD1
J: TRBJ1-1

DNA: TGTGCCAGCAAGTCCGGAGCTGAAGCTTTCTTT
CDR3: CASKSGAEAFF
V: TRBV7-9
size: few
D: NA
J: TRBJ1-1

DNA: TGTGCCAGCAGCTTAGAAGGGACAAGCGAGCAGTACTTC
CDR3: CASSLEGTSEQYF
V: TRBV7-2
size: many
D: NA
J: TRBJ2-7

DNA: TGTGCCAGCCGGGGTCGGGACCCGAACACCGGGGAGCTGTTTTTT
CDR3: CASRGRDPNTGELFF
V: TRBV2
size: NA
D: NA
J: TRBJ2-2

DNA: TGTGCCAGTAGGATGGACAGATACTATGGCTACACCTTC
CDR3: CASRMDRYYGYTF
V: TRBV19
size: few
D: NA
J: TRBJ1-2

DNA: TGTGCCAGTAGTACCCCCCGAGCGAGGGACAGGCGCTCCTACGAGCAGTACTTC
CDR3: CASSTPRARDRRSYEQYF
V: TRBV19
size: NA
D: TRBD1
J: TRBJ2-7

DNA: TGTGCCAGCAGCTTAGTTCGGGGGGCGGGTTCCGGGGAGCTGTTTTTT
CDR3: CASSLVRGAGSGELFF
V: TRBV7-8
size: NA
D: NA
J: TRBJ2-2

DNA: TGTGCCAGCAGCTTATCCGGACAGGGTGTGGGAAACATTCAGTACTTC
CDR3: CASSLSGQGVGNIQYF
V: TRBV7-2
size: many
D: TRBD1
J: TRBJ2-4

DNA: TGTGTGGGGGATCTAGTCTTCCACGAGCAGTACTTC
CDR3: CVGDLVFHEQYF
V: TRBV19
size: NA
D: NA
J: TRBJ2-7

DNA: TGCGCCAGCAGCAAGGAGGGGGCAACAAGCTCCTACGAGCAGTACTTC
CDR3: CASSKEGATSSYEQYF
V: TRBV5-1
size: few
D: NA
J: TRBJ2-7

DNA: TGTGCCAGCAGTGGCCGAGGGGGGTGGGACTCGAGCACAGATACGCAGTATTTT
CDR3: CASSGRGGWDSSTDTQYF
V: TRBV7-2
size: few
D: NA
J: TRBJ2-3

DNA: TGTGCCAGCAGTTCCGCACCCGGACTAGCGAAAGAGACCCAGTACTTC
CDR3: CASSSAPGLAKETQYF
V: TRBV12-3/TRBV12-4
size: few
D: TRBD2
J: TRBJ2-5

DNA: TGCGCCAGCAGCACCGGACTAGATTCGGATACGCAGTATTTT
CDR3: CASSTGLDSDTQYF
V: TRBV5-1
size: NA
D: TRBD2
J: TRBJ2-3

DNA: TGTGCCAGCAGCTTAGGGCCCCAGGAGGAGACCCAGTACTTC
CDR3: CASSLGPQEETQYF
V: TRBV5-6
size: few
D: NA
J: TRBJ2-5

DNA: TGTGCCAGCAGCCAGGGGCAGACTCCGGGAGGGTATGGCTACACCTTC
CDR3: CASSQGQTPGGYGYTF
V: TRBV3-1
size: NA
D: NA
J: TRBJ1-2

DNA: TGTGCCAGCAGCTGGACAGGGAAGGAGGAGACCCAGTACTTC
CDR3: CASSWTGKEETQYF
V: TRBV7-6
size: few
D: TRBD1
J: TRBJ2-5

DNA: TGTGCCAGTAGCCCCGGACAGAAGTATCAGCCCCAGCATTTT
CDR3: CASSPGQKYQPQHF
V: TRBV19
size: few
D: NA
J: TRBJ1-5

DNA: TGTGCCAGCAGTCCAGACCAGAGGACAGGCCAGAACACTGAAGCTTTCTTT
CDR3: CASSPDQRTGQNTEAFF
V: TRBV27
size: NA
D: TRBD1
J: TRBJ1-1

DNA: TGTGCCAGCAGTGCCTCTAGCGGGAGTGGAAATGAGCAGTTCTTC
CDR3: CASSASSGSGNEQFF
V: TRBV6-6
size: NA
D: TRBD2
J: TRBJ2-1

DNA: TGCGCCAGCAGCCAAGATCCCCCTTCTACGCCGCTTGGCGGGGCCAACGTCCTGACTTTC
CDR3: CASSQDPPSTPLGGANVLTF
V: TRBV4-1
size: NA
D: NA
J: TRBJ2-6

DNA: TGCAGCGTTGTGTCTAGCGCGAGAGGGGAGCAGTTCTTC
CDR3: CSVVSSARGEQFF
V: TRBV29-1
size: NA
D: NA
J: TRBJ2-1

DNA: TGTGCCAGCAGTTTAGGGACAGACAACAATGAGCAGTTCTTC
CDR3: CASSLGTDNNEQFF
V: TRBV28
size: many
D: TRBD1
J: TRBJ2-1

DNA: TGTGCCATCAGTGCTGTGGACAGGGGGCGCGACGAGCAGTACTTC
CDR3: CAISAVDRGRDEQYF
V: TRBV10-3
size: few
D: TRBD1
J: TRBJ2-7

DNA: TGTGCCAGCACCTATAACGGGAATGAGCAGTTCTTC
CDR3: CASTYNGNEQFF
V: TRBV12-3/TRBV12-4
size: many
D: NA
J: TRBJ2-1

DNA: TGTGCCAGCAGCCCGGGGGACGGCGTGAAGACCCAGTACTTC
CDR3: CASSPGDGVKTQYF
V: TRBV7-2
size: NA
D: NA
J: TRBJ2-5

DNA: TGCGCCAGCAGACCCCCGGAGGGTTCCTACAATGAGCAGTTCTTC
CDR3: CASRPPEGSYNEQFF
V: TRBV4-1
size: NA
D: NA
J: TRBJ2-1

DNA: TGCAGTGCTAGAGATACCGATAGCAATCAGCCCCAGCATTTT
CDR3: CSARDTDSNQPQHF
V: TRBV20-1
size: NA
D: NA
J: TRBJ1-5

DNA: TGTGCCAGCAGCTCGCTGAAATCGACAGCCCTAAATTCACCCCTCCACTTT
CDR3: CASSSLKSTALNSPLHF
V: TRBV7-8
size: few
D: NA
J: TRBJ1-6